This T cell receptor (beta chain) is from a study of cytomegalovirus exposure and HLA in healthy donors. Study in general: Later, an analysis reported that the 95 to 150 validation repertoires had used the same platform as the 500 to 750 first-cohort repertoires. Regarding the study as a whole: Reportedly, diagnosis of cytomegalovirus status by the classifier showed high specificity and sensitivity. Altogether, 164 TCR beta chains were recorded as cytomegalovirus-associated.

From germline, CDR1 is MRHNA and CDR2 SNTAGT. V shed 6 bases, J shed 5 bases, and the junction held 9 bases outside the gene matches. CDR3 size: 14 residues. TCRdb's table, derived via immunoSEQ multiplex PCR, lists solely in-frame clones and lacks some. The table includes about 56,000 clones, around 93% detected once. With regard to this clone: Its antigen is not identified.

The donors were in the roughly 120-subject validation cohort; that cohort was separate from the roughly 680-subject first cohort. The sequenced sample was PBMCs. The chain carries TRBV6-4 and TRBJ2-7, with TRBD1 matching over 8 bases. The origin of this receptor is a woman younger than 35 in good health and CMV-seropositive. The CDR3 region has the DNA TGTGCCAGCAGAACTCCCGGGACAGGACACGAGCAGTACTTC. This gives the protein CASRTPGTGHEQYF.